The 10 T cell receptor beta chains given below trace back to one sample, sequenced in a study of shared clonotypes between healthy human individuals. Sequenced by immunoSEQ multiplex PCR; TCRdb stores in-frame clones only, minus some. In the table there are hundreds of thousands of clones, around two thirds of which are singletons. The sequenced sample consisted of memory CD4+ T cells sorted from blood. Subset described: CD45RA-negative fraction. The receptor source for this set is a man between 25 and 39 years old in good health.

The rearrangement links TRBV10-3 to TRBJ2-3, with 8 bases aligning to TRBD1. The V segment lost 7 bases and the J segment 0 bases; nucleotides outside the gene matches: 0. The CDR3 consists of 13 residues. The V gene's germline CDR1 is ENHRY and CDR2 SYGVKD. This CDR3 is CAITGGSTDTQYF. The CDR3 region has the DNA TGTGCCATCACAGGGGGCAGCACAGATACGCAGTATTTT.

CDR3: CASSFVFWREGYEQYF. The CDR3, as DNA: TGTGCCAGCAGTTTCGTGTTCTGGCGGGAGGGGTACGAGCAGTACTTC. V usage is TRBV28 and J usage is TRBJ2-7, with 9 bases identical to TRBD2. The CDR3 sequence is 16 residues long. Per germline, CDR1 MDHEN and CDR2 SYDVKM. V trimming: 3 bases; J trimming: 4 bases; junction bases outside the gene matches: 10.

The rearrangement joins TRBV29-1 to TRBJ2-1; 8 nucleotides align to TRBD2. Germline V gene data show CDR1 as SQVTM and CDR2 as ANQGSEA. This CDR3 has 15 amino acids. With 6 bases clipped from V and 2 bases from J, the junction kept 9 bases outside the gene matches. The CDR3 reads CSVRGAGAAYNEQFF. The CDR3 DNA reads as TGCAGCGTAAGAGGAGCGGGGGCGGCCTACAATGAGCAGTTCTTC.

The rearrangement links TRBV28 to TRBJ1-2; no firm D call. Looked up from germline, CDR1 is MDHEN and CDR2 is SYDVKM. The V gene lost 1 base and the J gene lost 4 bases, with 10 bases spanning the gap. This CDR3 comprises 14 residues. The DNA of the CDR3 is TGTGCCAGCAGTTTATCGTCTGGGTTCTATGGCTACACCTTC. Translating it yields CASSLSSGFYGYTF.

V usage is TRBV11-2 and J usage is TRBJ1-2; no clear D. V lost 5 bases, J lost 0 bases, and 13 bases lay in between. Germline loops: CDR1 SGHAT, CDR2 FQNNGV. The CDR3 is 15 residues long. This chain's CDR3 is CASSPIGRTNYGYTF. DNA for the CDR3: TGTGCCAGCAGCCCGATCGGACGGACTAACTATGGCTACACCTTC.

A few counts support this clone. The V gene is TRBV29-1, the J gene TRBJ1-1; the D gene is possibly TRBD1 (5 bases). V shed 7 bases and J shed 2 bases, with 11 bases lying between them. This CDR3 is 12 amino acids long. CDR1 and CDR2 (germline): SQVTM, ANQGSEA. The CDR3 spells CSASRVNTEAFF. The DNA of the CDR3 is TGCAGCGCCAGCAGGGTCAACACTGAAGCTTTCTTT.

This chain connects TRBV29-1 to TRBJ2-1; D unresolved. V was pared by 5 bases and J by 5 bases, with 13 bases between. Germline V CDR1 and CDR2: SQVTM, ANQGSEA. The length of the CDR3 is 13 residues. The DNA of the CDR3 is TGCAGCGTTCGGCCCTCACGGGACAATGAGCAGTTCTTC. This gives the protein CSVRPSRDNEQFF.

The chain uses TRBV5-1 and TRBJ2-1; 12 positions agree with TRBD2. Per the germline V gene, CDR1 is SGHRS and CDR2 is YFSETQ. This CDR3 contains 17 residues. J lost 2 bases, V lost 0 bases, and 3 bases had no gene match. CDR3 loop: CASSLDPSGRAYNEQFF. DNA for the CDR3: TGCGCCAGCAGCTTGGATCCTAGCGGGAGGGCCTACAATGAGCAGTTCTTC. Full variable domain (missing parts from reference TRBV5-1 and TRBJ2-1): KAGVTQTPRYLIKTRGQQVTLSCSPISGHRSVSWYQQTPGQGLQFLFEYFSETQRNKGNFPGRFSGRQFSNSRSEMNVSTLELGDSALYLCASSLDPSGRAYNEQFFGPGTRLTVL.

CDR3 sequence reads: CSVQPGGMNTEAFF. The CDR3 DNA sequence: TGCAGCGTTCAGCCAGGGGGGATGAACACTGAAGCTTTCTTT. J is TRBJ1-1 and V is TRBV29-1, with 7 bases aligning to TRBD1. Germline values: CDR1 SQVTM, CDR2 ANQGSEA. V dropped 5 bases and J dropped 0; count of bases not matched to a gene: 6. The CDR3 loop spans 14 amino acids.

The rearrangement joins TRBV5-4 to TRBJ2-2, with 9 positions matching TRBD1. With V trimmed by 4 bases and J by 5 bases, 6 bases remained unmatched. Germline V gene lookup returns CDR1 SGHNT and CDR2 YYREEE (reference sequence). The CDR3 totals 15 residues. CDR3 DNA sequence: TGTGCCAGCAGCGAGGGACAGGGAAGGACCGGGGAGCTGTTTTTT. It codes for CASSEGQGRTGELFF.